This entry describes one T cell receptor (beta chain). The antigen is unknown. Though nominally healthy at sampling, donors likely had unrecorded immune exposures. Use of 60 Vbeta and 13 Jbeta primers characterized the PCR. Generated by immunoSEQ multiplex PCR, the TCRdb table keeps only in-frame clones and is missing some. The repertoire has under 100,000 clones, around 86% of them found once; the top ten carry around 4.2%. This record belongs to a study of cytomegalovirus exposure and HLA in healthy donors. Study conclusions and caveats: Donors belonging to an Asian-associated ancestry cluster reportedly showed fewer N-insertions in productive TCRs than the 666-donor mean, according to what a later analysis found.

The CDR3 length is 16 residues. The germline CDR1 and CDR2 sequences are LGHNA and YNFKEQ. V gene TRBV4-2 combines with J gene TRBJ2-5, with 9 bases lining up with TRBD1. The J call could be wrong; TRBJ2-7 is a better fit for the DNA end. The sequenced material came from PBMCs. This TCR came from an older woman in good health and CMV-seropositive. The CDR3 loop is CASSPRGTGSTYEQYF. CDR3 in DNA: TGTGCCAGCAGCCCCCGCGGGACAGGGAGTACCTACGAGCAGTACTTC.